Described below is a single TCR beta chain sequence and its context. These data originate in a study of Graves' ophthalmopathy and Graves' hyperthyroidism. CAS ≥3, NOSPECS ≥4, moderate-to-severe activity and duration under 3 months marked donors with ophthalmopathy. A volume of approximately 10 ml of fresh peripheral blood supplied the PBMCs. CDR3 length equals 15 residues. CDR1 MDHEN and CDR2 SYDVKM come from the germline V gene. J lost 4 bases, V lost 4 bases, and 5 bases had no gene match. Amplification of TCR beta CDR3 regions used RNA transcripts. RT-PCR was first run with HTBI primers, then multiplex PCR in a second round. MiXCR, applied by TCRdb to the multiplex PCR reads, yields one record per CDR3 protein. The table records 52,000 or so distinct CDR3 sequences, roughly half of them present only once.

The chain recombines TRBV28 with TRBJ1-5; 9 nucleotides agree with TRBD1. This sequence originates from an adult woman with Graves' ophthalmopathy. The sequencing sample was made of peripheral blood. This CDR3 reads CASSSGTGSNQPQHF. CDR3 in DNA: TGTGCCAGCAGTTCCGGGACAGGGTCTAATCAGCCCCAGCATTTT.